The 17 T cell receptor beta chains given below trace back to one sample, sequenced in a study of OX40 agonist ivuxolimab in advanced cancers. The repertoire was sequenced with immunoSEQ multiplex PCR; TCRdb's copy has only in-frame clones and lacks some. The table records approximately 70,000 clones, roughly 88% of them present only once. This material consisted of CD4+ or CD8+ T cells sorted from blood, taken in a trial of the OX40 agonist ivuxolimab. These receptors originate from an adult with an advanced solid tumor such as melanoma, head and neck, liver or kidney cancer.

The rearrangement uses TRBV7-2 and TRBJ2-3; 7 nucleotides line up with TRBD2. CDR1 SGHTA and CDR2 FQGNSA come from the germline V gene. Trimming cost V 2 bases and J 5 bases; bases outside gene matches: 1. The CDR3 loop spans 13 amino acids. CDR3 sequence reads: CASSLREGDTQYF. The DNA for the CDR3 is TGTGCCAGCAGCTTAAGGGAGGGAGATACGCAGTATTTT.

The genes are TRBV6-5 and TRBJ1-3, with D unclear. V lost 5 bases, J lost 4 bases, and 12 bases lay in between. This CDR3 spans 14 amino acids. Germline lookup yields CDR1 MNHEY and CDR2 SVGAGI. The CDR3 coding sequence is TGTGCCAGCAGTCGACGGGCAGGAGGAAACACCATATATTTT. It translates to CASSRRAGGNTIYF.

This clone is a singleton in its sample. CDR3: CASMRQGDQAFF. Written as DNA, the CDR3 is TGTGCCAGCATGAGACAGGGCGACCAAGCTTTCTTT. This chain links TRBV2 with TRBJ1-1; 7 bases agree with TRBD1. Losses at the gene ends were 7 bases for V and 9 bases for J; bases not matched to a gene: 8. This CDR3 is 12 amino acids long. CDR1 is SNHLY and CDR2 is FYNNEI in the germline V gene.

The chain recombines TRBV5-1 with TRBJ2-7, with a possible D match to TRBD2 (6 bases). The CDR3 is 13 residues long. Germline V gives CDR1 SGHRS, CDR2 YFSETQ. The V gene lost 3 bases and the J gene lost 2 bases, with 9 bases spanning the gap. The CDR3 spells CASSSGSPYEQYF. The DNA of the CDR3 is TGCGCCAGCAGCTCCGGGAGTCCCTACGAGCAGTACTTC.

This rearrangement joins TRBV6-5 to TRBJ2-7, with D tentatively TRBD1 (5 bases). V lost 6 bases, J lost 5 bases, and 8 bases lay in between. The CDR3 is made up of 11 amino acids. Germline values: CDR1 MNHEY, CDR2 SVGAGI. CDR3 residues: CASRGRDEQYF. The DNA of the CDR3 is TGTGCCAGCAGGGGGCGAGACGAGCAGTACTTC.

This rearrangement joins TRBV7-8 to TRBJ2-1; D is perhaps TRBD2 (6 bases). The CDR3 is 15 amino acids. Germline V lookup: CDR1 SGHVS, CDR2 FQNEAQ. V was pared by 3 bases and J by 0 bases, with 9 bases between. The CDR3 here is CASSFGGSSYNEQFF. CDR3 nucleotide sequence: TGTGCCAGCAGCTTCGGGGGAAGCTCCTACAATGAGCAGTTCTTC.

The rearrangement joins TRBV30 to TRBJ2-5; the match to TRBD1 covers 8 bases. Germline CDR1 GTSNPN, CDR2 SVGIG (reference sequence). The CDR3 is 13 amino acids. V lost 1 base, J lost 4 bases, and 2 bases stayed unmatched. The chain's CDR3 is CAWSEDRVETQYF. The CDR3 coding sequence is TGTGCCTGGAGTGAGGACAGGGTAGAGACCCAGTACTTC.

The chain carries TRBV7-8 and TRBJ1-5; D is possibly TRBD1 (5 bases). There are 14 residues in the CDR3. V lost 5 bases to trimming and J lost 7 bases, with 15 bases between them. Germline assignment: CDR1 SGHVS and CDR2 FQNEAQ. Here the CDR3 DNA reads TGTGCCAGCAGCCCCGGGGGGGGGAGACAGCCCCAGCATTTT. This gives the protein CASSPGGGRQPQHF. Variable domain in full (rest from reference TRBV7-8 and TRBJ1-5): GAGVSQSPRYKVAKRGQDVALRCDPISGHVSLFWYQQALGQGPEFLTYFQNEAQLDKSGLPSDRFFAERPEGSVSTLKIQRTQQEDSAVYLCASSPGGGRQPQHFGDGTRLSIL.

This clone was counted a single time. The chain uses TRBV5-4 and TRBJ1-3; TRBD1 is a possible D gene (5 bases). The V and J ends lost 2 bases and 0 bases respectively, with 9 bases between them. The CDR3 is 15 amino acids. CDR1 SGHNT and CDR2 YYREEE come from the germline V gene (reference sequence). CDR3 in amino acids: CASSFLGRSGNTIYF. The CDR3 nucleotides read TGTGCCAGCAGCTTTTTGGGGCGCTCTGGAAACACCATATATTTT.

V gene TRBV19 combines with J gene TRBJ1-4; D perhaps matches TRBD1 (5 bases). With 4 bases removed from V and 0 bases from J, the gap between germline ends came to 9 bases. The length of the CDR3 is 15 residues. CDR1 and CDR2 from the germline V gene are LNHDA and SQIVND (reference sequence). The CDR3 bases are TGTGCCAGTAGTACCCGGGACTCAACTAATGAAAAACTGTTTTTT. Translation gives CASSTRDSTNEKLFF.

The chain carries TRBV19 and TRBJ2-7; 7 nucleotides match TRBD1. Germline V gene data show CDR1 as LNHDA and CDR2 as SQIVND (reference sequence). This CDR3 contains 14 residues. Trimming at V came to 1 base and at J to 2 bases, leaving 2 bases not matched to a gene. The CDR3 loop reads CASSIVDRTYEQYF. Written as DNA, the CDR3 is TGTGCCAGTAGTATAGTGGACAGGACCTACGAGCAGTACTTC.

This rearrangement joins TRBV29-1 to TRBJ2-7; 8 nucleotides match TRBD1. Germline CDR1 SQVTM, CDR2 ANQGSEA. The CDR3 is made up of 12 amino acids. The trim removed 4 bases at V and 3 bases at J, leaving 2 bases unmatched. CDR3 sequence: CSVGGQGYEQYF. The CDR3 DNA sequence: TGCAGCGTTGGAGGACAGGGCTACGAGCAGTACTTC.

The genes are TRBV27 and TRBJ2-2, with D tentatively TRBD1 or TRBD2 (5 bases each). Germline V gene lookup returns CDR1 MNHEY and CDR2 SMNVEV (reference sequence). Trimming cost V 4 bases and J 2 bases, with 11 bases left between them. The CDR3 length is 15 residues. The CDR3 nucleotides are TGTGCCAGCAGTTCCCGGGACGGCAACACCGGGGAGCTGTTTTTT. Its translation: CASSSRDGNTGELFF.

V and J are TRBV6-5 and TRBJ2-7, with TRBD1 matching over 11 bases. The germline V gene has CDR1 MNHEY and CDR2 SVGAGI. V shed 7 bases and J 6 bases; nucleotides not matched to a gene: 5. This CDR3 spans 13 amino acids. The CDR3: CASNAGTGGEQYF. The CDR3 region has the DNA TGTGCCAGCAACGCCGGGACAGGGGGCGAGCAGTACTTC.

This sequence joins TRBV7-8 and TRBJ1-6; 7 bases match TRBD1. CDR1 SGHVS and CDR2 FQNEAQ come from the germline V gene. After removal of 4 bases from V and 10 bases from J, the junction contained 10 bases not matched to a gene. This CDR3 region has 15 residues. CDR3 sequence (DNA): TGTGCCAGCAGCTCCGAGACAGGGAAAGGCTCACCCCTCCACTTT. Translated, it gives CASSSETGKGSPLHF. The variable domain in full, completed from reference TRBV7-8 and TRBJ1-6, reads GAGVSQSPRYKVAKRGQDVALRCDPISGHVSLFWYQQALGQGPEFLTYFQNEAQLDKSGLPSDRFFAERPEGSVSTLKIQRTQQEDSAVYLCASSSETGKGSPLHFGNGTRLTVT.

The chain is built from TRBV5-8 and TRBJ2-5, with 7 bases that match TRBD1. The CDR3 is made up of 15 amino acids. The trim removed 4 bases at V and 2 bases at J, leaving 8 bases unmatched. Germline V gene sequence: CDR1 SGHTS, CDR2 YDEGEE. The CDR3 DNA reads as TGTGCCAGCAGCCCTGGAAGGGGGCCACAAGAGACCCAGTACTTC. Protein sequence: CASSPGRGPQETQYF.

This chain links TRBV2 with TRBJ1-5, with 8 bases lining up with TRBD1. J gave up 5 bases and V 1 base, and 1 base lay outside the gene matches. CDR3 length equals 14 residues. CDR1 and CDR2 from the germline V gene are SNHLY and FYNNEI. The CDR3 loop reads CASSEGTGYQPQHF. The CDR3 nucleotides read TGTGCCAGCAGTGAAGGGACAGGGTATCAGCCCCAGCATTTT.